This T cell receptor beta chain is from a study of shared clonotypes between healthy human individuals. Clones were sequenced by immunoSEQ multiplex PCR, and TCRdb holds only the in-frame ones, with some missing. The sample lists some 2.1 million clones; around 93% were seen once. Trimming took 4 bases from V and 0 from J, leaving 6 bases between them. CDR1 is WSHSY, CDR2 SAAADI, per germline. This CDR3 has 13 residues. Only CD45RO-negative cells positively selected for CCR7 counted as naive CD8 cells, so terminally differentiated effector memory CD45RA+ cells were excluded. The V call is TRBV10-2, the J call TRBJ1-1; no definite D call. The receptor was derived from a man aged 18 to 30 in good health. Some clones in this sample may be carry-over from other donors' samples. The sequencing input was naive CD8+ T cells from PBMCs. The CDR3 sequence: CASSGELNTEAFF. CDR3 DNA: TGCGCCAGCAGTGGGGAGTTGAACACTGAAGCTTTCTTT.